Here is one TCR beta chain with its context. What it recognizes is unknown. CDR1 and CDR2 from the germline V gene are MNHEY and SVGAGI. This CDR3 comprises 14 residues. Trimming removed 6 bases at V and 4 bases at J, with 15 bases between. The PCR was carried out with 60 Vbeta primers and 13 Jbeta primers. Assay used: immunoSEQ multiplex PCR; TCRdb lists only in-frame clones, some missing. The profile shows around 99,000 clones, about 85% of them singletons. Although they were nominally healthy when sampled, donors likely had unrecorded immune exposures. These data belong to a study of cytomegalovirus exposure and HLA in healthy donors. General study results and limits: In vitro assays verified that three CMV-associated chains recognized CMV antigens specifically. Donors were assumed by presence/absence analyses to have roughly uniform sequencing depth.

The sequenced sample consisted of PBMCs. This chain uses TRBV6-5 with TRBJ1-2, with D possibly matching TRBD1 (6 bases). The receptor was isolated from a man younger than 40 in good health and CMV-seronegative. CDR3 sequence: CASSFGQSAYGYTF. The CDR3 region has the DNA TGTGCCAGCAGCTTCGGACAGTCTGCCTATGGCTACACCTTC.